This T cell receptor beta chain was sequenced for a study of T-cell memory formation after mild COVID-19. Study-level findings and limits: Pre-infection memory carried some responding clones, suggesting that cross-reactive memory joined. CD4+ contracting clones lay mainly in CM and EM, CD8+ ones in EMRA.

TCRdb fed the 5' RACE reads into MiXCR, producing one record per CDR3 protein. The repertoire holds 280,000 or so distinct CDR3 sequences, with more than 15% as singletons. CDR3 length equals 13 residues. With 0 bases removed from V and 9 bases from J, the gap between germline ends came to 10 bases. The germline CDR1 and CDR2 sequences are SGHRS and YFSETQ. Remarks on this clonotype: Its antigen is still unknown.

J is TRBJ2-1 and V is TRBV5-1; D is ambiguous. This sequence was found in a man younger than 35 who had mild COVID-19 (a few samples of this study predate the infection). Cell type and time point are not known. Sample: PBMCs or a T cell subset sorted from them (not recorded which). CDR3 loop: CASSLEAVAEQFF. In nucleotides, the CDR3 is TGCGCCAGCAGCTTGGAAGCCGTAGCTGAGCAGTTCTTC.